The 14 T cell receptor beta chains presented below share a single source sample, sequenced in a study of neurological immune-mediated disorders. Each CDR3 protein gets one entry after TCRdb re-called the 5' RACE reads with MiXCR. The sample contains tens of thousands of distinct CDR3 sequences, 11% to 15% of which appear only once. The specimen sequenced was PBMCs. The source is a woman in her fifties or sixties in good health.

This clonotype was seen ten or more times. The rearrangement joins TRBV5-1 to TRBJ2-7; D ambiguous. Germline-derived CDR1 and CDR2 are SGHRS and YFSETQ. CDR3 length: 16 residues. The V end lost 4 bases, the J end lost 5 bases, and 22 bases lay between the germline ends. Here the CDR3 reads CASSPNPQASVHEQYF. CDR3 in DNA: TGCGCCAGCAGCCCTAACCCCCAGGCCTCCGTTCACGAGCAGTACTTC.

In this sample, this clonotype turned up once. This chain uses TRBV5-1 with TRBJ2-2; D possibly corresponds to TRBD1 (5 bases). The V end was cut by 4 bases, the J end by 3 bases, with 13 bases between. The CDR3 runs 15 residues. From germline, CDR1 is SGHRS and CDR2 YFSETQ. The CDR3 bases are TGCGCCAGCAGCATAAAGGGGCCCGACACCGGGGAGCTGTTTTTT. This sequence encodes CASSIKGPDTGELFF.

V gene TRBV5-1 combines with J gene TRBJ1-3; 7 bases fit TRBD1. From germline, CDR1 is SGHRS and CDR2 YFSETQ. The CDR3 consists of 14 residues. The ends lost 3 bases at V and 0 bases at J; junction bases unmatched: 0. The CDR3 loop reads CASSWDSSGNTIYF. The CDR3, as DNA: TGCGCCAGCAGCTGGGACAGCTCTGGAAACACCATATATTTT.

This clonotype was found many times. This sequence joins TRBV5-1 and TRBJ2-1; D is unclear. Germline V gene lookup returns CDR1 SGHRS and CDR2 YFSETQ. The CDR3 runs to 17 residues. V dropped 0 bases and J dropped 0 bases, with 13 bases sitting between them. The CDR3 DNA sequence: TGCGCCAGCAGCTTGGCTGTGTCGTTGAGCTCCTACAATGAGCAGTTCTTC. It yields the protein CASSLAVSLSSYNEQFF.

This clonotype was detected ten times or more. This sequence joins TRBV7-9 and TRBJ2-7; TRBD1 might be the D (5 bases). The CDR3 is 12 amino acids. Trimming pared 7 bases from V and 3 bases from J, leaving 10 bases between. Germline CDR1 is SEHNR and CDR2 is FQNEAQ (reference sequence). This CDR3 is CASTGQDYEQYF. The CDR3 bases are TGTGCCAGCACCGGACAAGACTACGAGCAGTACTTC.

This clonotype has a count of ten or more. The rearrangement links TRBV5-1 to TRBJ2-1; TRBD2 aligns across 8 bases. Germline V gene lookup returns CDR1 SGHRS and CDR2 YFSETQ. The CDR3 has 16 amino acids. Losses at the gene ends were 3 bases for V and 3 bases for J; bases not matched to a gene: 8. CDR3 sequence (DNA): TGCGCCAGCAGCTCCCTAGTTGCGGGAGGCTACAATGAGCAGTTCTTC. Residues: CASSSLVAGGYNEQFF.

There are many counts of this clonotype. The chain couples TRBV7-2 to TRBJ2-7; D is ambiguous. From germline, CDR1 is SGHTA and CDR2 FQGNSA. Deletions cut 1 base from V and 0 bases from J, with 7 bases between. The CDR3 spans 14 residues. For the CDR3, the DNA is TGTGCCAGCAGCTTAGATGGAAACTCCTACGAGCAGTACTTC. Translating it yields CASSLDGNSYEQYF.

Many counts were recorded for this clonotype. This chain uses TRBV28 with TRBJ2-6, with D possibly TRBD1 on 5 matching bases. Germline V CDR1 and CDR2: MDHEN, SYDVKM. V was cut by 6 bases and J by 7 bases, with 22 bases left in between. CDR3 length: 17 residues. This CDR3 reads CASSPGGASSVANVLTF. For the CDR3, the DNA is TGTGCCAGCAGCCCGGGTGGGGCCTCGTCCGTTGCCAACGTCCTGACTTTC.

This clonotype has a count of ten or more. The J gene is TRBJ2-3, the V gene TRBV20-1, with D possibly called TRBD1 or TRBD2 (7 bases each). V lost 0 bases and J 1 base, leaving 20 bases between the germline ends. This CDR3 spans 18 amino acids. Germline CDR1 is DFQATT and CDR2 is SNEGSKA (reference sequence). The CDR3 region has the DNA TGCAGTGCTAGAGATCCCAGGGGGACTATGCTGGGCACAGATACGCAGTATTTT. Its protein product is CSARDPRGTMLGTDTQYF.

This clonotype was detected many times. V is TRBV28 and J is TRBJ1-5; D not resolved. This CDR3 has 15 residues. V was trimmed by 3 bases and J by 3 bases, leaving 12 bases between them. CDR1 is MDHEN and CDR2 is SYDVKM in the germline V gene. CDR3 sequence: CASSFATGYNQPQHF. CDR3 nucleotides: TGTGCCAGCAGTTTCGCAACCGGGTACAATCAGCCCCAGCATTTT.

At least ten counts were recorded for this clonotype. The V and J genes are TRBV12-3 or TRBV12-4 and TRBJ2-2; no clear D. V lost 1 base, J lost 5 bases, and 8 bases lay in between. This CDR3 spans 14 amino acids. The CDR3 sequence is CASSLGPETGELFF. CDR3 bases: TGTGCCAGCAGTTTAGGTCCGGAAACCGGGGAGCTGTTTTTT.

This clonotype was seen many times. This chain joins TRBV3-1 and TRBJ1-1, with a tentative D call TRBD1 (6 bases). Deletions cut 3 bases from V and 0 bases from J, with 8 bases between. CDR3 length: 14 residues. Germline loops: CDR1 LGHDT, CDR2 YNNKEL (reference sequence). The CDR3 is CASSHRQVNTEAFF. The CDR3, as DNA: TGTGCCAGCAGCCATCGACAGGTGAACACTGAAGCTTTCTTT.

This clonotype occurred many times. This chain joins TRBV7-9 and TRBJ2-2; D perhaps matches TRBD2 (5 bases). Trimming cost V 7 bases and J 5 bases, with 20 bases left between them. The CDR3 loop spans 16 amino acids. Per germline, CDR1 SEHNR and CDR2 FQNEAQ (reference sequence). DNA for the CDR3: TGTGCCAGCACCCCCCCGGGAAACCCAGTAACCGGGGAGCTGTTTTTT. Encoded protein: CASTPPGNPVTGELFF.

As regards this clonotype: A much larger clone lies a single base off, so this may be a read error. The V call is TRBV20-1, the J call TRBJ1-1; no reliable D call. Trimming left V 6 bases short and J 0 bases short, with 11 bases between. The CDR3 has 13 residues. Germline V lookup: CDR1 DFQATT, CDR2 SNEGSKA (reference sequence). CDR3 region: CSAPRYVNTEAFF. DNA for the CDR3: TGCAGTGCCCCACGGTACGTGAACACTGAAGCTTTCTTT.